This T cell receptor (beta chain) was captured in a study of multiple sclerosis patients with progressive multifocal leukoencephalopathy. General study results and limits: Less diverse TRB repertoires were suggested in most PML patients. Clones expanded at PML were already present before and during natalizumab.

The survey-level immunoSEQ assay was used. Sequencing was performed with immunoSEQ multiplex PCR; in TCRdb, only in-frame clones are kept and a portion is missing. This table has roughly 28,000 clones, 88% appearing once. Specified time point: before natalizumab initiation. Looked up from germline, CDR1 is DFQATT and CDR2 is SNEGSKA (reference sequence). Trimming cost V 3 bases and J 6 bases, with 9 bases left between them. The CDR3 loop spans 11 amino acids. Comments on this clone: Its matching antigen is unknown.

The chain joins TRBV20-1 to TRBJ2-7; a possible D gene is TRBD2 (7 bases). The source material was PBMCs. This clonotype originated in a human donor with multiple sclerosis. The CDR3 is CSARGGAEQYF. CDR3 nucleotide sequence: TGCAGTGCTAGGGGGGGGGCCGAGCAGTACTTC.